This entry lists 32 T cell receptor beta chains sequenced from one sample in a study of regulatory T cells in long-lasting Graves disease. Construction of TCR beta libraries relied on iRepertoire HTBI primers and on Arm-PCR targeting CDR3 regions. TCRdb reanalysed the multiplex PCR reads using MiXCR and keeps one entry per CDR3 protein. This sample has 350,000 to 500,000 distinct CDR3 sequences; 11% to 15% occur once, and the top ten carry around a sixth. Time point described: newly diagnosed GD, antithyroid drugs for less than 3 months. The TCR library was made from RNA extracted from PBMCs. The data were also submitted as part of a second study, on T cells in Graves' hyperthyroidism and ophthalmopathy.

Specimen: peripheral blood mononuclear cells (PBMCs), collected at new diagnosis, from a patient treated with antithyroid drugs. These receptors all come from a woman in her forties or fifties with Graves disease.

This clonotype was detected ten times or more. The chain carries TRBV20-1 and TRBJ2-7; D might be TRBD1 or TRBD2, each matching 6 bases. Trimming took 0 bases from V and 2 from J, leaving 20 bases between them. This CDR3 contains 17 residues. Germline assignment: CDR1 DFQATT and CDR2 SNEGSKA (reference sequence). The CDR3 reads CSARDRRGPQPAYEQYF. In DNA, the CDR3 is TGCAGTGCTAGAGATCGCCGGGGGCCTCAACCTGCCTACGAGCAGTACTTC.

This clonotype was seen ten or more times. This sequence joins TRBV12-3 or TRBV12-4 and TRBJ1-5; 8 nucleotides agree with TRBD1. The V gene end was trimmed by 7 bases and the J gene end by 10 bases; junction bases not matched to a gene: 15. This CDR3 spans 15 amino acids. DNA for the CDR3: TGTGCCAGCACCGAGGACAGGGTGGGTTTTCAACCCCAGCATTTT. Translated: CASTEDRVGFQPQHF.

This clonotype was counted at least ten times. The chain is built from TRBV11-3 and TRBJ2-7; 11 bases are shared with TRBD2. CDR3 size: 17 residues. Germline V gene lookup returns CDR1 SGHNT and CDR2 YENEEA. The V and J ends lost 5 bases and 5 bases, in that order; junction bases with no gene match: 14. The CDR3 coding sequence is TGTGCCAGCAGCCTCGCGGCACTAGCGGGAGATTTCCACGAGCAGTACTTC. This encodes CASSLAALAGDFHEQYF. The full variable domain, its missing parts supplied by reference TRBV11-3 and TRBJ2-7, is EAGVVQSPRYKIIEKKQPVAFWCNPISGHNTLYWYLQNLGQGPELLIRYENEEAVDDSQLPKDRFSAERLKGVDSTLKIQPAELGDSAVYLCASSLAALAGDFHEQYFGPGTRLTVT.

The sample holds many counts of this clonotype. This sequence joins TRBV11-2 and TRBJ2-5; TRBD2 matches at 9 bases. Unmatched junction bases numbered 5, after V lost 2 bases and J lost 4 bases. Per the germline V gene, CDR1 is SGHAT and CDR2 is FQNNGV. The CDR3 consists of 15 residues. This chain's CDR3 is CASSLLAGIGETQYF. CDR3 bases: TGTGCCAGCAGCTTACTAGCGGGGATCGGAGAGACCCAGTACTTC. The whole variable domain, remainder taken from reference TRBV11-2 and TRBJ2-5, is EAGVAQSPRYKIIEKRQSVAFWCNPISGHATLYWYQQILGQGPKLLIQFQNNGVVDDSQLPKDRFSAERLKGVDSTLKIQPAKLEDSAVYLCASSLLAGIGETQYFGPGTRLLVL.

This clonotype turned up a few times. The rearrangement uses TRBV7-9 and TRBJ2-1; no clear D gene. Trimming removed 3 bases at V and 6 bases at J, with 6 bases between. CDR1 is SEHNR and CDR2 is FQNEAQ in the germline V gene (reference sequence). The CDR3 length is 12 residues. The CDR3 DNA follows: TGTGCCAGCAGCTTTCTCTTCAATGAGCAGTTCTTC. Protein sequence: CASSFLFNEQFF.

This clonotype was seen repeatedly, ten times or more. The chain uses TRBV2 and TRBJ2-7; TRBD2 agrees at 9 bases. Germline V gene lookup returns CDR1 SNHLY and CDR2 FYNNEI. Trimming removed 1 base from V and 3 bases from J; junction bases left unmatched: 4. This CDR3 is 15 amino acids long. As DNA, the CDR3 is TGTGCCAGCAGTGAAGGAGCGGGAGGAAACTACGAGCAGTACTTC. Protein sequence: CASSEGAGGNYEQYF.

The J gene is TRBJ2-2, the V gene TRBV4-1, with 11 nucleotides matching TRBD2. Germline CDR1 reads MGHRA; CDR2 reads YSYEKL. The V gene end was trimmed by 6 bases and the J gene end by 5 bases; junction bases not matched to a gene: 8. The CDR3 has 16 residues. The CDR3 loop is CASRQLAGVLTGELFF. The CDR3, as DNA: TGCGCCAGCAGACAACTAGCGGGAGTTTTGACCGGGGAGCTGTTTTTT.

This clonotype was found many times. The rearrangement uses TRBV2 and TRBJ1-6; TRBD1 is a possible D gene (5 bases). There are 16 residues in the CDR3. The V end was cut by 7 bases, the J end by 5 bases, with 18 bases between. Germline CDR1 reads SNHLY; CDR2 reads FYNNEI. The CDR3 nucleotides read TGTGCCAGCACGTGGGCCAGGGAGCTGAATAATTCACCCCTCCACTTT. Amino acid sequence: CASTWARELNNSPLHF.

This clonotype was seen more than once but under ten times. The chain recombines TRBV9 with TRBJ2-3; D gene uncertain. CDR3 length: 14 residues. V was cut by 4 bases and J by 4 bases, with 13 bases left in between. The germline V gene encodes CDR1 SGDLS and CDR2 YYNGEE. For the CDR3, the DNA is TGTGCCAGCAGCACCACCCCTCCCGCAGATACGCAGTATTTT. Its protein product is CASSTTPPADTQYF.

The chain uses TRBV10-3 and TRBJ2-7, with unresolved D. V was clipped by 7 bases and J by 0 bases, with 10 bases between them. Per germline, CDR1 ENHRY and CDR2 SYGVKD. This CDR3 spans 13 amino acids. The CDR3 here is CAITPDTSYEQYF. The CDR3, as DNA: TGTGCCATCACCCCCGACACCTCCTACGAGCAGTACTTC.

This clonotype has at least ten counts. The chain has TRBV28 and TRBJ2-7; 11 bases are a match to TRBD2. This CDR3 region has 15 residues. Germline CDR1 and CDR2: MDHEN and SYDVKM. The trim removed 4 bases at V and 2 bases at J, leaving 4 bases unmatched. The DNA for the CDR3 is TGTGCCAGCAGTTCACTAGCGGGAGTGACCTACGAGCAGTACTTC. This codes for CASSSLAGVTYEQYF.

This clonotype was recorded many times. The chain links TRBV7-9 to TRBJ2-7; no clear D. Germline V gene sequence: CDR1 SEHNR, CDR2 FQNEAQ (reference sequence). The length of the CDR3 is 14 residues. V lost 1 base and J 4 bases, leaving 11 bases between the germline ends. This CDR3 is CASSLDLSGYEQYF. The CDR3 coding sequence is TGTGCCAGCAGCTTAGACCTCTCTGGGTACGAGCAGTACTTC.

There are many counts of this clonotype. The V gene is TRBV27, the J gene TRBJ2-5; D perhaps matches TRBD2 (6 bases). CDR3 length equals 17 residues. V lost 6 bases and J lost 2, with 22 bases in between. Germline-derived CDR1 and CDR2 are MNHEY and SMNVEV (reference sequence). DNA for the CDR3: TGTGCCAGCAGACCATATCCCCCGGGAGTGGAACAAGAGACCCAGTACTTC. This gives the protein CASRPYPPGVEQETQYF.

As to this clonotype: The final CDR3 position lacks the conserved phenylalanine or tryptophan, pointing to a likely read error. The chain carries TRBV6-1 and TRBJ2-1; 9 positions agree with TRBD1. The junction had 9 bases not matched to a gene; V was cut back by 6 bases and J by 9 bases. In germline, CDR1 is MNHNS, CDR2 SASEGT. The CDR3 spans 14 residues. In nucleotides, the CDR3 is TGTGCCAGCAGAAGTAACAGGGGGCTCGGTGAGCAGTTCCTC. As protein: CASRSNRGLGEQFL.

The chain uses TRBV6-1 and TRBJ2-1; 13 bases map to TRBD2. J lost 8 bases, V lost 0 bases, and 4 bases had no gene match. CDR1 is MNHNS and CDR2 is SASEGT in the germline V gene. This CDR3 spans 16 amino acids. The CDR3 DNA sequence: TGTGCCAGCAGTGAAGCGCGCGGACTAGCGGGAGATGAGCAGTTCTTC. Protein product: CASSEARGLAGDEQFF.

The chain combines TRBV7-2 with TRBJ2-2; no clear D. The ends were cut back, 3 bases at V and 6 bases at J, with 11 bases in the middle. Germline V gives CDR1 SGHTA, CDR2 FQGNSA. This CDR3 is built from 14 residues. The CDR3 DNA follows: TGTGCCAGCAGCTTTGGGCCCACCCCCGGGGAGCTGTTTTTT. It translates to CASSFGPTPGELFF.

Regarding this clonotype: It is likely a read error: a sequence one base away is far more abundant. The rearrangement uses TRBV28 and TRBJ2-5; TRBD2 matches 12 bases. With 6 bases clipped from V and 11 bases from J, the junction kept 13 bases outside the gene matches. CDR1 and CDR2 (germline): MDHEN, SYDVKM. This CDR3 is built from 15 residues. In DNA form, the CDR3 reads TGTGCCAGCAGGACTAGCGGGAGTTTTTACAATGAGCAGTACTTC. Protein product: CASRTSGSFYNEQYF.

The sample holds many counts of this clonotype. This chain connects TRBV11-2 to TRBJ2-7; 8 bases match TRBD2. The CDR3 runs 15 residues. Germline V gives CDR1 SGHAT, CDR2 FQNNGV. J gave up 4 bases and V 0 bases, and 5 bases lay outside the gene matches. Here the CDR3 reads CASSLETGGLYEQYF. The CDR3 DNA sequence: TGTGCCAGCAGCTTAGAGACGGGAGGGCTGTACGAGCAGTACTTC.

This clonotype was seen many times. The CDR3 loop reads CASQTGTYEQYF. DNA of the CDR3: TGTGCCAGCCAAACGGGCACCTACGAGCAGTACTTC. The chain combines TRBV27 with TRBJ2-3; D is unresolved. The J call may be faulty, since TRBJ2-7 better matches the DNA end. Germline V gene sequence: CDR1 MNHEY, CDR2 SMNVEV (reference sequence). The CDR3 has 12 residues.

This clonotype showed up many times. This chain joins TRBV19 and TRBJ2-2; D is unresolved. The CDR3 sequence is 13 residues long. Trimming left V 4 bases short and J 5 bases short, with 8 bases between. The germline CDR1 and CDR2 sequences are LNHDA and SQIVND (reference sequence). CDR3 DNA: TGTGCCAGTAGTAGTTGGGAAACCGGGGAGCTGTTTTTT. It translates to CASSSWETGELFF.

This clonotype has a handful of counts. The chain combines TRBV7-3 with TRBJ2-1, with 8 positions matching TRBD2. The J call is doubtful: the DNA matches TRBJ2-5 better. Germline CDR1 is SGHTA and CDR2 is FQGTGA. The CDR3 has 16 amino acids. In nucleotides, the CDR3 is TGTGCCAGCAGCTTAACAGGGACTAGAGGTCAGGAGACCCAGTACTTC. Its protein is CASSLTGTRGQETQYF.

This clonotype was found many times. The genes are TRBV28 and TRBJ2-7; D not certain. Trimming shortened V by 1 base and J by 3 bases, and 22 bases separated the two germline ends. The CDR3 spans 18 residues. CDR1 is MDHEN and CDR2 is SYDVKM in the germline V gene. CDR3 region: CASSLSSWTPTLGYEQYF. CDR3 bases: TGTGCCAGCAGTTTATCCTCCTGGACCCCGACATTAGGCTACGAGCAGTACTTC. Variable domain in full (rest from reference TRBV28 and TRBJ2-7): DVKVTQSSRYLVKRTGEKVFLECVQDMDHENMFWYRQDPGLGLRLIYFSYDVKMKEKGDIPEGYSVSREKKERFSLILESASTNQTSMYLCASSLSSWTPTLGYEQYFGPGTRLTVT.

This clonotype was seen many times. The gene calls are TRBV18 and TRBJ1-4, with a possible D match to TRBD1 (5 bases). Germline V lookup: CDR1 KGHSH, CDR2 LQKENI. The V end was cut by 3 bases, the J end by 7 bases, with 18 bases between. The CDR3 runs to 16 residues. The CDR3 bases are TGTGCCAGCTCACCCCTGTCTCCCAGGGTGGGTGAAAAACTGTTTTTT. Translated, it gives CASSPLSPRVGEKLFF.

Note on this clonotype: This may arise from a read error, as a much more abundant clone is one base away. The V gene is TRBV4-1, the J gene TRBJ2-1; D is perhaps TRBD2 (5 bases). In germline, CDR1 is MGHRA, CDR2 YSYEKL. Deletions cut 0 bases from V and 10 bases from J, with 16 bases between. CDR3 size: 15 residues. The CDR3 spells CASSQDRGSAYEQFF. In nucleotides, the CDR3 is TGCGCCAGCAGCCAAGATCGGGGTTCGGCCTACGAGCAGTTCTTC.

This clonotype was found many times. CDR3 in DNA: TGTGCCTGGGGACAGATGAACACTGAAGCTTTCTTT. Translated: CAWGQMNTEAFF. The rearrangement uses TRBV30 and TRBJ1-1, with D possibly matching TRBD1 (6 bases). Germline CDR1 reads GTSNPN; CDR2 reads SVGIG (reference sequence). The V gene lost 5 bases and the J gene lost 0 bases, with 7 bases spanning the gap. This CDR3 is 12 amino acids long. Filled out from reference TRBV30 and TRBJ1-1, the complete variable domain reads SQTIHQWPATLVQPVGSPLSLECTVEGTSNPNLYWYRQAAGRGLQLLFYSVGIGQISSEVPQNLSASRPQDRQFILSSKKLLLSDSGFYLCAWGQMNTEAFFGQGTRLTVV.

This clonotype was observed at least ten times. This chain joins TRBV11-1 and TRBJ1-1, with D uncertain. This CDR3 is 14 amino acids long. The V gene lost 2 bases and the J gene lost 1 base, with 8 bases spanning the gap. Germline V gives CDR1 SGHAT, CDR2 FQDESV (reference sequence). CDR3 loop: CASSLSEKNTEAFF. The DNA of the CDR3 is TGTGCCAGCAGCTTAAGTGAGAAGAACACTGAAGCTTTCTTT.

This clonotype was counted only a few times. V is TRBV15 and J is TRBJ1-5; TRBD1 aligns across 9 bases. Germline CDR1 reads LNHNV; CDR2 reads YYDKDF (reference sequence). The CDR3 is 20 residues long. V was clipped by 0 bases and J by 0 bases; unmatched bases: 12. Here the CDR3 reads CATSRDYFGTGWYSNQPQHF. In nucleotides, the CDR3 is TGTGCCACCAGCAGAGACTATTTCGGGACAGGGTGGTATAGCAATCAGCCCCAGCATTTT.

This chain uses TRBV27 with TRBJ2-7, with 9 bases identical to TRBD2. The CDR3 totals 16 residues. The J segment lost 1 base and the V segment lost 2 bases, leaving 6 bases of the junction unmatched. Germline loops: CDR1 MNHEY, CDR2 SMNVEV (reference sequence). CDR3 DNA: TGTGCCAGCAGTTTAAGGGTAGCGGGAGAGTCCTACGAGCAGTACTTC. This gives the protein CASSLRVAGESYEQYF.

The V gene is TRBV5-1, the J gene TRBJ2-2; 8 positions match TRBD2. The J segment lost 7 bases and the V segment lost 4 bases, leaving 9 bases of the junction unmatched. This CDR3 has 15 amino acids. CDR1 is SGHRS, CDR2 YFSETQ, per germline. The CDR3 DNA reads TGCGCCAGCAGCAGCCGGACTAGCAAGATCGGGGAGCTGTTTTTT. Translation gives CASSSRTSKIGELFF.

The rearrangement joins TRBV5-6 to TRBJ2-5; a weak D match, TRBD1 (5 bases). With 3 bases removed from V and 3 bases from J, the gap between germline ends came to 18 bases. CDR3 length: 16 residues. Looked up from germline, CDR1 is SGHDT and CDR2 is YYEEEE. CDR3 coding DNA: TGTGCCAGCAGCTCATTGAGGTACAGGCGAGAAGAGACCCAGTACTTC. It codes for CASSSLRYRREETQYF.

About this clonotype: A much larger clone differs from this one at a single base, so this may be a read error. This likely comes from a read error, as the CDR3 has no conserved phenylalanine or tryptophan at its end. The chain links TRBV30 to TRBJ2-1; tentative D call: TRBD1 (5 bases). The CDR3 runs to 14 residues. Germline V CDR1 and CDR2: GTSNPN, SVGIG (reference sequence). V lost 4 bases and J 4 bases, leaving 14 bases between the germline ends. The CDR3 here is CAWTGGRGYNEQFI. DNA for the CDR3: TGTGCCTGGACCGGTGGAAGGGGATACAATGAGCAGTTCATC.

This clonotype was seen ten or more times. The CDR3 DNA reads TGCGCCAGCAGCTTGGATACTAGCGGATACAATGAGCAGTTCTTC. Translation gives CASSLDTSGYNEQFF. The chain links TRBV5-1 to TRBJ2-1, with 8 bases matching TRBD2. J gave up 4 bases and V 0 bases, and 3 bases lay outside the gene matches. Germline V gene lookup returns CDR1 SGHRS and CDR2 YFSETQ. The CDR3 totals 15 residues.